This entry concerns a single TCR beta chain. The data derive from a study of blood T cell repertoires in COVID-19. Study information: Donors in the United States, Italy and Spain gave samples during acute or convalescent COVID-19.

Trimming shortened V by 7 bases and J by 5 bases, and 15 bases separated the two germline ends. Per the germline V gene, CDR1 is MGHDK and CDR2 is SYGVNS. The CDR3 is made up of 15 amino acids. The study drew participants aged roughly 18 to 95 years from some 24 US areas. Recovered Cohort 3 donors showed two negative PCRs, clearance, or symptom resolution. Profiling relied on immunoSEQ multiplex PCR, and the TCRdb table lists in-frame clones only, not all of them. The sample consists of hundreds of thousands of clones, roughly 90% of them appearing once. Sequenced: PBMCs or T cells enriched from blood (not recorded which). The receptor's source is a man in his fifties or sixties who had recovered from COVID-19. The chain is built from TRBV25-1 and TRBJ1-6, with TRBD1 as a possible D gene (6 bases). The CDR3 sequence is CASNQGGGNNSPLHF. In nucleotides, the CDR3 is TGTGCCAGCAATCAGGGTGGGGGCAATAATTCACCCCTCCACTTT.